This T cell receptor (beta chain) is from a study of blood T cell repertoires in COVID-19. Across the whole study: COVID-19 samples collected from the United States, Italy and Spain covered acute and convalescent phases. In each case, the material was cDNA or gDNA derived from T cells, B-cell-depleted T cells, or PBMCs.

Authors' processing steps: By means of reference gene primer amplification, nucleated cell counts were estimated. Clones were sequenced by immunoSEQ multiplex PCR, and TCRdb holds only the in-frame ones, with some missing. V, J and clone size derive from that table, while D and trimming were established from the DNA sequence. The sample contains more than 65,000 clones, roughly 84% of which appear only once. Sequenced sample: peripheral blood. The receptor was derived from a woman in her forties or fifties with acute or convalescent COVID-19.

The CDR3 sequence: CASSSTGDLDYEQYF. DNA for the CDR3: TGTGCCAGTAGTAGCACGGGAGACTTGGACTACGAGCAGTACTTC. This chain uses TRBV19 with TRBJ2-7, with D perhaps matching TRBD2 (6 bases). Germline loops: CDR1 LNHDA, CDR2 SQIVND (reference sequence). This CDR3 is 15 amino acids long. V lost 4 bases and J lost 3, with 16 bases in between. Drawing the rest from reference TRBV19 and TRBJ2-7, the complete variable domain is DGGITQSPKYLFRKEGQNVTLSCEQNLNHDAMYWYRQDPGQGLRLIYYSQIVNDFQKGDIAEGYSVSREKKESFPLTVTSAQKNPTAFYLCASSSTGDLDYEQYFGPGTRLTVT.